Given below is one T cell receptor (beta chain) in context. Subsets obtained from CD4+ cells comprised CD45RA+ naive and CD45RA-negative memory cells. The sample comes from a study of shared clonotypes between healthy human individuals. CDR3 length: 12 residues. Germline CDR1 SNHLY, CDR2 FYNNEI. Trimming stripped 7 bases from V and 2 bases from J, with 6 bases between. The assay was immunoSEQ multiplex PCR, and TCRdb's table has in-frame clones only and misses some. This table holds about 1.5 million clones, 98% found once. The chain joins TRBV2 to TRBJ1-5; D is ambiguous. Sequencing input: naive CD4+ T cells sorted from blood. Subset indicated: CD45RA+ positively selected. This clonotype originated in a man younger than 45 in good health. For the CDR3, the DNA is TGTGCCAGCATGGCAGGCAATCAGCCCCAGCATTTT. It encodes CASMAGNQPQHF.